The text below deals with one T cell receptor (beta chain). The antigen is not known. The V end lost 10 bases, the J end lost 7 bases, and 16 bases lay between the germline ends. CDR1 and CDR2 (germline): MNHNY, SVGAGI (reference sequence). The length of the CDR3 is 12 residues. The data derive from a study of cytomegalovirus exposure and HLA in healthy donors. It was with 60 Vbeta and 13 Jbeta primers that the PCR ran. The assay was immunoSEQ multiplex PCR, and TCRdb's table has in-frame clones only and misses some. The table lists about 110,000 clones, around 70% of them singletons. Healthy bone marrow donors supplied every sample. Findings and limits, study-wide: The dataset shows that most TCR sequences were rare, while some public TCRs occurred in many donors. Association with HLA alleles at 0.05 false discovery rate was found for around 15,000 TCR beta sequences in a later analysis. It was likely that a cluster of highly shared sequence variants was a sequencing artifact.

The sample consisted of PBMCs. The chain employs TRBV6-6 and TRBJ1-1, with D possibly being TRBD1 (5 bases). The origin of this receptor is a boy aged 5-17 years in good health and CMV-seronegative. Here the CDR3 reads CATEDTRGEAFF. CDR3 DNA: TGTGCCACAGAGGACACCAGAGGTGAAGCTTTCTTT.